This TCR beta chain was identified in a study of vaccination effects on CD4 cells after COVID-19. The wider study: Relative to the second dose, post-vaccine samples were obtained a median of 72 days later. Points from the study as a whole: Clones from infection and from vaccination both contracted markedly late after vaccination.

Data came from immunoSEQ multiplex PCR; TCRdb stores just in-frame clones and leaves some out. The sample holds about 22,000 clones, over 75% seen once. The CDR3 spans 15 residues. The V end lost 2 bases, the J end lost 4 bases, and 11 bases lay between the germline ends. In germline, CDR1 is SGHTA, CDR2 FQGNSA. This clone appeared once. Its antigen is not identified. Viral peptide pool expansion of antigen-specific CD4+ T cells preceded sequencing in the ViraFEST assay. Isolation of CD4+ T cells took place after about nine days of culture. Two doses of either BNT162b2 or mRNA-1273 were given to each participant. Among the vaccine recipients, none had a prior SARS-CoV-2 infection, and nucleocapsid antibodies were negative.

The sequence was obtained from a human donor who received a COVID-19 vaccine. The chain has TRBV7-2 and TRBJ2-2; D is possibly TRBD1 (5 bases). This specimen was CD4+ T cells from PBMCs cultured with HCoV-NL63 spike peptides, taken after COVID-19 vaccination. The CDR3 coding sequence is TGTGCCAGCAGCTTAAGATCTCAGGGCACCGGGGAGCTGTTTTTT. It is translated as CASSLRSQGTGELFF.